What follows describes a single T cell receptor (beta chain). The specificity of this receptor is unknown. No much larger clone is present one base from it, and per-base qualities are unavailable. The collaborating institutions used their own protocols to collect whole blood in K2EDTA tubes. For TCRbeta analysis, collaborators shipped samples as frozen whole blood, isolated PBMCs, or DNA extracted from either of those sample types. TCRbeta CDR3 regions were amplified from genomic DNA using the immunoSEQ Assay, a bias-controlled multiplex PCR. In the paper's pipeline: The number of nucleated cells in each sample was estimated from the amplification of reference gene primers within the assay. To quantify the absolute abundance of each unique TCRbeta CDR3 rearrangement, sequence reads were collapsed and filtered. For each sample, productive Simpson clonality was calculated by taking the square root of Simpson's diversity index across productive rearrangements. Imported from immuneACCESS, the table was reduced by TCRdb to in-frame sequences with V and J called. These copies leave out some clones; in studies compared against another copy, an unresolved V gene accounts for under half, and the cause of the remainder is not known. The V and J calls and clone size were taken over from that table, and D and trimming were inferred from the DNA. Across this sample there are about 140,000 clones, with 84% seen only once. The ten largest clones represent approximately 3.8% of the sample.

These data originate in a study of blood T cell repertoires in COVID-19 (dated by TCRdb to the early 2020s). Describing the broader study: Samples from collaborators originated in the United States, Italy and Spain and spanned both the acute and convalescent phases of COVID-19. The material from the prospective study consisted of cDNA or gDNA derived from T cells, B-cell-depleted T cells, or PBMCs. Subjects who had been exposed to COVID-19, were actively infected with it, or had recovered from it provided the deeply sampled blood TCRbeta repertoires that made up the dataset. The repertoires were released in a freely available public database intended as a resource for research on the immune response to SARS-CoV-2. Samples came from the ongoing ImmuneRACE study (first 160 participants) plus 1,254 subjects from 6 global collaborators. A de-identified subject ID, COVID-19 status, age in years and sex were almost always included in the sample metadata. Where HLA class I and class II types were available, the types were taken from metadata supplied by the sample provider, not from assay-based typing. Study-wide findings and limitations: How much clinical and demographic metadata was included differed by source and by participant, and the metadata was provided uncurated.

Reading from cysteine to phenylalanine, the CDR3 counts 17 amino acids. The entry retains the CDR3 DNA only, 51 bases that are in frame from base 1. The CDR1 and CDR2 encoded by the germline V gene are SGDLS and YYNGEE. Between the V and J ends, shortened by 0 bases and 4 bases respectively, the junction contains 14 bases. The sample was peripheral blood. The chain is assembled from TRBV9 and TRBJ1-6; the D gene cannot be resolved reliably. The receptor was derived from a woman aged 60-70 years with acute or convalescent COVID-19. The DNA sequence is TGTGCCAGCAGCGTAGCTGGGTCAGGAGGATATAATTCACCCCTCCACTTT. Its protein is CASSVAGSGGYNSPLHF.